This TCR beta chain stems from a study of cytomegalovirus exposure and HLA in healthy donors. Regarding the study as a whole: The authors judged a highly shared variant cluster likely a sequencing artifact. Based on reports, TCR beta sequences accurately predicted HLA-A and HLA-B alleles for most subjects.

Worth noting for this clone: Its target is not known.

Each donor's status was that of a healthy bone marrow donor. Primers for the PCR totalled 60 Vbeta and 13 Jbeta. In the authors' workflow: An analysis that came later counted tens of millions of unique TCR beta chains, about 10 million shared. The protocol was immunoSEQ multiplex PCR, while the TCRdb copy is restricted to in-frame clones and leaves out a portion. That table gives V, J and clone size, and the DNA gave D and trimming. Among some 150,000 clones listed, 80% were seen once. The TCR comes from a female donor in good health and CMV-seronegative. The sample comprised PBMCs.

The CDR3 sequence is CASRSGKAGGYTF. The CDR3 nucleotides read TGCGCCAGCAGGAGTGGCAAGGCGGGTGGCTACACCTTC. This chain connects TRBV5-1 to TRBJ1-2; D is ambiguous. Germline V gives CDR1 SGHRS, CDR2 YFSETQ. This CDR3 contains 13 residues. The ends were cut back, 5 bases at V and 7 bases at J, with 15 bases in the middle.